This T cell receptor (beta chain) was sequenced in a study of neurological immune-mediated disorders. Study findings and constraints: No expanded-clone CDR3 amino acid sequence recurred across subjects, suggesting private TCR-beta repertoires.

TCRdb reprocessed the 5' RACE reads via MiXCR and lists one record per CDR3 protein. The repertoire holds approximately 30,000 distinct CDR3 sequences, with over 20% as singletons. This clonotype was seen repeatedly, ten times or more. Its antigen is as yet unknown. Sequences were obtained from PBMCs. The sequence derives from a woman aged 55-75 years in good health.

The CDR3 spells CASSSPGTVANTEAFF. CDR3 coding DNA: TGTGCCAGCAGTTCCCCAGGAACAGTAGCGAACACTGAAGCTTTCTTT. This chain joins TRBV6-5 and TRBJ1-1; no definite D call. CDR1 is MNHEY, CDR2 SVGAGI, per germline. The CDR3 is made up of 16 amino acids. Trimming removed 4 bases from V and 1 base from J, with 16 bases in between.